This TCR beta chain is from a study of blood T cells in healthy people across ages. Whole-study findings and limits: CMV status of donors was not determined, possibly confounding expanded clonotype changes. Long-lived donors exceeded aged donors in naive CD4+ cells and diversity. Naive T cell percentage strongly correlated with TCR beta diversity.

CDR1 and CDR2 from the germline V gene are DFQATT and SNEGSKA (reference sequence). This CDR3 has 14 residues. The table lists this clonotype with a few counts. Its antigen remains unknown. A second PCR of roughly 6 to 12 cycles used a sample-barcoded 5' primer and a J-beta primer mix. TCRdb called the 5' RACE reads again in MiXCR, with one record for every CDR3 protein. The top ten hold roughly 24% of the sample, which has nearly 800,000 distinct CDR3 sequences, around 50% seen once. This rearrangement joins TRBV20-1 to TRBJ2-1; 13 nucleotides line up with TRBD2. What was sequenced was blood. The TCR comes from a man between 40 and 49 years old in good health. The CDR3 loop is CSARGLAGFDEQFF. The CDR3 region has the DNA TGCAGCGCTCGGGGACTAGCGGGATTCGATGAGCAGTTCTTC.